The 24 T cell receptor beta chains below all came from one sample that was sequenced in a study of post-analysis software for immune sequencing data. Findings and caveats of the study: When patients were compared with controls, 5 or 6 TRBV segments were more frequent, TRBV5-6, TRBV5-1 and TRBV20-1 among them.

These TCRs' antigens remain unknown. The TCR beta cDNA libraries carried unique molecular identifiers. TCRdb re-derived calls from the PCR reads in MiXCR, one entry per CDR3 protein. Seen here are approximately 730,000 distinct CDR3 sequences, approximately 30% observed once, and the top ten hold approximately 0.6%. Material: blood. These receptors were collected from a girl under 18 with multiple sclerosis.

The rearrangement uses TRBV5-1 and TRBJ2-7; D is unresolved. Germline assignment: CDR1 SGHRS and CDR2 YFSETQ. V lost 0 bases, J lost 3 bases, and 10 bases lay in between. The CDR3 is 14 amino acids. The DNA for the CDR3 is TGCGCCAGCAGCTTGGATCCCTCCGGCTACGAGCAGTACTTC. The encoded protein is CASSLDPSGYEQYF.

The rearrangement links TRBV11-1 to TRBJ2-5; D may be TRBD2 (6 bases). The CDR3 runs 12 residues. V was pared by 5 bases and J by 5 bases, with 9 bases between. The germline V gene has CDR1 SGHAT and CDR2 FQDESV (reference sequence). The CDR3 sequence is CASSGDLETQYF. The CDR3 DNA sequence: TGTGCCAGCAGCGGGGACTTGGAGACCCAGTACTTC.

As regards this clonotype: A junction end diverges from the germline sequence, so it may reflect a read error. The chain links TRBV7-2 to TRBJ1-2, with D possibly being TRBD1 (6 bases). CDR1 is SGHTA and CDR2 is FQGNSA in the germline V gene. The CDR3 is 13 amino acids. CDR3 in DNA: TGTGCCGGCAGCTTCCTAGGGGGGGACGGCTACACCTTC. Protein sequence: CAGSFLGGDGYTF.

The J gene is TRBJ1-2, the V gene TRBV6-6; D may be TRBD1 (5 bases). Germline-derived CDR1 and CDR2 are MNHNY and SVGAGI (reference sequence). With 6 bases removed from V and 5 bases from J, the gap between germline ends came to 16 bases. CDR3 length equals 14 residues. In DNA, the CDR3 is TGTGCCAGCAGGTTAACAGGCCCACTATATGGCTACACCTTC. This encodes CASRLTGPLYGYTF.

V usage is TRBV7-2 and J usage is TRBJ2-2, with 8 bases identical to TRBD1. Losses at the gene ends were 4 bases for V and 8 bases for J; bases not matched to a gene: 12. The CDR3 is 16 residues long. In germline, CDR1 is SGHTA, CDR2 FQGNSA. For the CDR3, the DNA is TGTGCCAGCAGCTCCGACAGGGGCCGCCTTGGGGGGGAGCTGTTTTTT. This encodes CASSSDRGRLGGELFF.

The rearrangement uses TRBV28 and TRBJ2-7; no definite D call. Deletions cut 3 bases from V and 7 bases from J, with 7 bases between. This CDR3 is built from 11 residues. Germline-derived CDR1 and CDR2 are MDHEN and SYDVKM. CDR3 in amino acids: CASSLRNEQYF. The CDR3 DNA sequence: TGTGCCAGCAGTTTGCGGAATGAGCAGTACTTC.

The CDR3, as DNA: TGCAGTGCTAGAGCCAGCGGGAGGCCACTAACTGGGCAGTACTTC. Translated: CSARASGRPLTGQYF. The chain carries TRBV20-1 and TRBJ2-7, with 9 bases fitting TRBD2. Per germline, CDR1 DFQATT and CDR2 SNEGSKA (reference sequence). The CDR3 spans 15 residues. After removal of 1 base from V and 9 bases from J, the junction contained 13 bases not matched to a gene.

V gene TRBV11-2 combines with J gene TRBJ1-1; D call uncertain. Germline V gene lookup returns CDR1 SGHAT and CDR2 FQNNGV. The CDR3 contains 15 residues. V gave up 5 bases and J gave up 0 bases, with 13 bases separating them. The CDR3, as DNA: TGTGCCAGCAGCCAAAAACAGACTATGAACACTGAAGCTTTCTTT. It is translated as CASSQKQTMNTEAFF.

The V and J genes are TRBV14 and TRBJ1-1, with D unclear. Per the germline V gene, CDR1 is SGHDN and CDR2 is FVKESK. The V end lost 0 bases, the J end lost 12 bases, and 5 bases lay between the germline ends. CDR3 length: 10 amino acids. The CDR3 sequence is CASSQDKTFF. For the CDR3, the DNA is TGTGCCAGCAGCCAAGATAAGACTTTCTTT.

Worth noting for this clonotype: A read error may explain this, as a much larger clone is one base away. The chain uses TRBV29-1 and TRBJ2-1; D gene uncertain. Germline V lookup: CDR1 SQVTM, CDR2 ANQGSEA. V lost 8 bases and J 0 bases, leaving 17 bases between the germline ends. The CDR3 consists of 15 residues. This CDR3 is CSPRPGFGSYNEQFF. The CDR3 DNA reads as TGCAGCCCAAGACCCGGGTTTGGCTCCTACAATGAGCAGTTCTTC.

The chain is built from TRBV10-3 and TRBJ1-2; D not certain. Trimming left V 11 bases short and J 6 bases short, with 7 bases between. The CDR3 extends over 9 amino acids. Germline CDR1 reads ENHRY; CDR2 reads SYGVKD. CDR3 residues: CAVGNGYTF. As DNA, the CDR3 is TGTGCCGTCGGGAATGGCTACACCTTC.

The V and J genes are TRBV20-1 and TRBJ2-5, with TRBD2 matching 8 bases. The CDR3 is 16 amino acids. Looked up from germline, CDR1 is DFQATT and CDR2 is SNEGSKA (reference sequence). The V segment lost 0 bases and the J segment 3 bases; nucleotides outside the gene matches: 9. CDR3 bases: TGCAGTGCTAGAGATACTCAGCGGGGGAGAAAAGAGACCCAGTACTTC. It translates to CSARDTQRGRKETQYF.

This clonotype has only a few counts. This chain connects TRBV11-3 to TRBJ2-1; D is unresolved. Germline assignment: CDR1 SGHNT and CDR2 YENEEA. Trimming took off 2 bases at V and 8 bases at J, with 10 bases between the two ends. The CDR3 sequence is 13 residues long. CDR3 sequence reads: CASSLLGWHEQFF. CDR3 sequence (DNA): TGTGCCAGCAGCTTATTGGGGTGGCATGAGCAGTTCTTC.

This clonotype was counted a few times. The rearrangement links TRBV14 to TRBJ2-6; no definite D call. The ends were cut back, 0 bases at V and 7 bases at J, with 7 bases in the middle. The CDR3 loop spans 14 amino acids. Germline-derived CDR1 and CDR2 are SGHDN and FVKESK. The CDR3 sequence is CASSQDLGANVLTF. CDR3 nucleotides: TGTGCCAGCAGCCAAGATTTAGGAGCCAACGTCCTGACTTTC.

This clonotype was found many times. CDR3 region: CASSYPKGVQYF. CDR3 DNA: TGTGCCAGCAGTTACCCAAAGGGGGTGCAGTACTTC. The rearrangement joins TRBV6-5 to TRBJ2-4; TRBD1 might be the D (6 bases). V was trimmed by 2 bases and J by 13 bases, leaving 12 bases between them. Germline assignment: CDR1 MNHEY and CDR2 SVGAGI. This CDR3 has 12 residues.

Points on this clonotype: Compared with germline, one end of the junction differs, possibly owing to a read error. The chain uses TRBV5-5 and TRBJ2-1; 7 bases are shared with TRBD2. The CDR3 is 17 amino acids. CDR1 is SGHKS, CDR2 YYEKEE, per germline (reference sequence). DNA for the CDR3: TGTACCAGCAGCTTGATTCGAGTGGGGGGGGGTTACAATGAGCAGTTCTTC. Translating gives CTSSLIRVGGGYNEQFF.

This clonotype occurred a few times. The gene calls are TRBV10-3 and TRBJ2-3; the D is unclear. Trimming took off 6 bases at V and 1 base at J, with 14 bases between the two ends. Per germline, CDR1 ENHRY and CDR2 SYGVKD. This CDR3 comprises 15 residues. The CDR3 bases are TGTGCCATCAGGGCAAACGAAGGAGGCACAGATACGCAGTATTTT. The encoded protein is CAIRANEGGTDTQYF.

This clonotype was counted a few times. V usage is TRBV5-1 and J usage is TRBJ2-3, with D tentatively TRBD2 (7 bases). The CDR3 totals 15 residues. Trimming took off 4 bases at V and 1 base at J, with 13 bases between the two ends. Per the germline V gene, CDR1 is SGHRS and CDR2 is YFSETQ. CDR3 amino acids: CASSNGGRGTDTQYF. The CDR3 coding sequence is TGCGCCAGCAGCAACGGGGGGCGGGGCACAGATACGCAGTATTTT.

This clonotype was detected a few times. The V and J genes are TRBV28 and TRBJ1-1, with D unclear. CDR3 length: 14 residues. The V end lost 3 bases, the J end lost 0 bases, and 8 bases lay between the germline ends. Germline loops: CDR1 MDHEN, CDR2 SYDVKM. The chain's CDR3 is CASSFRRLNTEAFF. As DNA, the CDR3 is TGTGCCAGCAGTTTCCGCAGACTGAACACTGAAGCTTTCTTT.

This clonotype was observed a few times. The CDR3 DNA reads TGTGCCAGCAGTTGGAGCGTCGCAGATACGCAGTATTTT. It translates to CASSWSVADTQYF. The rearrangement uses TRBV7-2 and TRBJ2-3; D is uncertain. Germline V lookup: CDR1 SGHTA, CDR2 FQGNSA. The CDR3 is 13 amino acids. V lost 6 bases and J 4 bases, leaving 11 bases between the germline ends. Complete variable domain (other parts from reference TRBV7-2 and TRBJ2-3): GAGVSQSPSNKVTEKGKDVELRCDPISGHTALYWYRQSLGQGLEFLIYFQGNSAPDKSGLPSDRFSAERTGGSVSTLTIQRTQQEDSAVYLCASSWSVADTQYFGPGTRLTVL.

The chain links TRBV15 to TRBJ2-3; 7 nucleotides match TRBD2. Germline V CDR1 and CDR2: LNHNV, YYDKDF (reference sequence). The trim removed 3 bases at V and 2 bases at J, leaving 5 bases unmatched. The CDR3 length is 15 residues. The CDR3 spells CATSSVGGDTDTQYF. CDR3 DNA sequence: TGTGCCACCAGCAGTGTGGGGGGGGACACAGATACGCAGTATTTT.

This clonotype was seen a handful of times. The gene calls are TRBV6-5 and TRBJ1-1, with D unresolved. The V and J ends lost 7 bases and 0 bases respectively, with 15 bases between them. CDR3 length: 15 amino acids. Germline CDR1 is MNHEY and CDR2 is SVGAGI. CDR3 nucleotide sequence: TGTGCCAGCACCATACGACGAGGGATGAACACTGAAGCTTTCTTT. Protein product: CASTIRRGMNTEAFF.

The gene calls are TRBV12-3 or TRBV12-4 and TRBJ2-1; D gene unclear. This CDR3 spans 12 amino acids. The V end lost 8 bases, the J end lost 9 bases, and 14 bases lay between the germline ends. CDR3 protein: CASLGLEIEQFF. CDR3 coding DNA: TGTGCCAGCTTAGGTCTGGAAATTGAGCAGTTCTTC.

The chain links TRBV29-1 to TRBJ1-1, with D perhaps TRBD1 (5 bases). The CDR3 spans 12 residues. Germline assignment: CDR1 SQVTM and CDR2 ANQGSEA. Trimming cost V 6 bases and J 5 bases, with 13 bases left between them. The CDR3 DNA follows: TGCAGCGTCCGTTGGGGGGGGACTGAAGCTTTCTTT. This sequence encodes CSVRWGGTEAFF.